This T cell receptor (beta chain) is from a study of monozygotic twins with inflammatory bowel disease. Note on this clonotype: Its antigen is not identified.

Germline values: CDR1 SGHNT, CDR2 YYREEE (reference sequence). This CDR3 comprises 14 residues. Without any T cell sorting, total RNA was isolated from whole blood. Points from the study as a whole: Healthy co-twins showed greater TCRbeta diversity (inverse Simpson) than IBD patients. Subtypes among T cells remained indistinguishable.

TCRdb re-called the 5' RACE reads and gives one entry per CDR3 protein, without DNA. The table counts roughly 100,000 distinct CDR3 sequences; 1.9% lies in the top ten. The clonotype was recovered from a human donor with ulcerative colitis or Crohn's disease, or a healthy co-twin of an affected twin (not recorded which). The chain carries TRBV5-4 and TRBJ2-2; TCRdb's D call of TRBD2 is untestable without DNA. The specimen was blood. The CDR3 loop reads CASSAGGRTGELFF.